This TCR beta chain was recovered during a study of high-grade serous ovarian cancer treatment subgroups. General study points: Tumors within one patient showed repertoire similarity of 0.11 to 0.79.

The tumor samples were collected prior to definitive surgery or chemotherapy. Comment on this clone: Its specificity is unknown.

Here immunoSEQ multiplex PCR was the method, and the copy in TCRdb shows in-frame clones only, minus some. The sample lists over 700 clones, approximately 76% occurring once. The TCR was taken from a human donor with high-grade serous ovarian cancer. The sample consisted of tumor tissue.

CDR3 sequence: CASNVGGPNYGYTF. CDR3 bases: TGTGCCAGCAACGTCGGTGGCCCTAACTATGGCTACACCTTC. This rearrangement joins TRBV9 to TRBJ1-2; D not resolved. This CDR3 is 14 amino acids long. Germline V gene data show CDR1 as SGDLS and CDR2 as YYNGEE. Trimming removed 6 bases at V and 0 bases at J, with 12 bases between.